Below, one T cell receptor (beta chain) is given with its context. The data stem from a study of blood T cell repertoires in COVID-19. Sequencing used immunoSEQ multiplex PCR; TCRdb keeps in-frame clones, though not all of them. The data show 50,000 to 75,000 clones, over 75% seen once. CDR3 size: 17 residues. V lost 1 base to trimming and J lost 2 bases, with 17 bases between them. Per the germline V gene, CDR1 is LGHNA and CDR2 is YSLEER. The sequencing input was peripheral blood. The origin of this receptor is a man in his sixties with acute or convalescent COVID-19. The chain combines TRBV4-3 with TRBJ1-2; D may be TRBD1 (6 bases). The CDR3, as DNA: TGCGCCAGCAGCCAAGGAAACAGGGCCCCTCTCAACTATGGCTACACCTTC. Its translation is CASSQGNRAPLNYGYTF.